The subject of this entry is one T cell receptor beta chain. This sample is part of a study of blood T cell repertoires in COVID-19. Study-level background: Samples came from the United States, Italy and Spain, spanning acute and convalescent COVID-19. T cells, B-cell-depleted T cells, or PBMCs provided the cDNA or gDNA that served as material.

What the recovered Cohort 3 donors had was two negative PCRs, clearance, or symptom resolution. The CDR3 covers 14 residues. The V segment lost 5 bases and the J segment 2 bases; nucleotides outside the gene matches: 3. Looked up from germline, CDR1 is MGHDK and CDR2 is SYGVNS. Profiled with immunoSEQ multiplex PCR; TCRdb holds only in-frame clones, not every one. The sample records 250,000 to 300,000 clones, just over 85% being singletons. This chain uses TRBV25-1 with TRBJ1-2, with 9 bases identical to TRBD1. This receptor was taken from a man in his late teens or twenties who had recovered from COVID-19. The sequenced sample consisted of PBMCs or T cells enriched from blood (not recorded which). The CDR3 protein is CASSRQGENYGYTF. The CDR3 DNA reads as TGTGCCAGCAGTAGACAGGGGGAGAACTATGGCTACACCTTC.